A selection of T cell receptor beta chains follows, all from one sample in a study of blood T cell repertoires in COVID-19. The table came from immunoSEQ multiplex PCR; TCRdb's copy has only in-frame clones and leaves some out. The table records about 230,000 clones, roughly 80% of them present only once. The material sequenced was peripheral blood. The receptor set was obtained from a woman older than 75 with active or convalescent COVID-19. Each CDR3 is given with its conserved first and last residue. A D gene is named only where the DNA matches it firmly. Size tells how often a clone was seen (once, few, many) or the class of an expanded clone, and some rows leave it out.

TRBJ1-4,-,-,TRBV19,TGTGCCAGTAGTGATCGGGGGGGATACGAAAAACTGTTTTTT,CASSDRGGYEKLFF
TRBJ2-3,-,TRBD2,TRBV11-2,TGTGCCAGCAGCTCCATTAGCGGGAGGTTCGGGGATACGCAGTATTTT,CASSSISGRFGDTQYF
TRBJ1-5,-,-,TRBV27,TGTGCCAGCAGTTCAAACCCTCGGGGCGGGAGGGAGCAGCCCCAGCATTTT,CASSSNPRGGREQPQHF
TRBJ1-1,-,-,TRBV18,TGTGCCAGCTCACTCACGAACAGGAACACTGAAGCTTTCTTT,CASSLTNRNTEAFF
TRBJ1-1,-,-,TRBV5-1,TGCGCCAGCAGCTTGGGCGTGAGGATGAACACTGAAGCTTTCTTT,CASSLGVRMNTEAFF
TRBJ2-1,few,TRBD2,TRBV5-4,TGTGCCAGCAGCACCGCTAGCGGGAGTGGCAATGAGCAGTTCTTC,CASSTASGSGNEQFF
TRBJ2-3,once,TRBD2,TRBV6-1,TGTGCCAGCAGTGAATCCCCCTCAGCGGGGGGGCCCACAGATACGCAGTATTTT,CASSESPSAGGPTDTQYF
TRBJ2-2,few,TRBD1,TRBV18,TGTGCCAGCTCACCGGGACAGGGTAACACCGGGGAGCTGTTTTTT,CASSPGQGNTGELFF
TRBJ1-1,-,-,TRBV28,TGTGCCAGCTCTAGCGGAAGGGGGAACACTGAAGCTTTCTTT,CASSSGRGNTEAFF
TRBJ1-5,-,-,TRBV2,TGTGCCAGCAGTTGGGGAGATCAGCCCCAGCATTTT,CASSWGDQPQHF
TRBJ2-3,once,TRBD2,TRBV7-7,TGTGCTAGCAGTTTTAGCGGGGGCCTCACAGATACGCAGTATTTT,CASSFSGGLTDTQYF
TRBJ2-7,-,TRBD2,TRBV7-2,TGTGCCAGCAGCCTTCATACAGGGACTAGGGAGCAGTACTTC,CASSLHTGTREQYF
TRBJ1-5,-,-,TRBV3-1/TRBV3-2,TGTGCCAGCAGCCAAGGCGGGCGGCCCGGACAGCCCCAGCATTTT,CASSQGGRPGQPQHF
TRBJ2-1,-,TRBD2,TRBV15,TGTGCCACCAGCAGAGGGGGCGGGAGCGGTAGAGAGCAGTTCTTC,CATSRGGGSGREQFF
TRBJ2-7,few,-,TRBV5-1,TGCGCCAGCAGCTCCCACCAGGGCTACGAGCAGTACTTC,CASSSHQGYEQYF
TRBJ2-3,-,-,TRBV28,TGTGCCAGCAGTCTCGTGAAGGGGCAATTTAGGACAGATACGCAGTATTTT,CASSLVKGQFRTDTQYF
TRBJ1-5,few,-,TRBV19,TGTGCCAGTACAGCGAGAGCCGGCAATCAGCCCCAGCATTTT,CASTARAGNQPQHF
TRBJ2-7,-,-,TRBV6-5,TGTGCCAGCAGTCCCTCGACCGGGACAATATACGAGCAGTACTTC,CASSPSTGTIYEQYF
TRBJ1-6,-,TRBD1,TRBV27,TGTGCCAGCAGTTTATCCCGAGGGGGCGCGTCCCCGAGCCTCCACTTT,CASSLSRGGASPSLHF
TRBJ2-5,-,TRBD1,TRBV7-6,TGTGCCAGCAGCTCCGAGGGACAGTTGAAAGGGCAAGAGACCCAGTACTTC,CASSSEGQLKGQETQYF
TRBJ2-1,-,-,TRBV5-5,TGTGCCAGCAGCTTGGGGGGGCAGGCCTACAATGAGCAGTTCTTC,CASSLGGQAYNEQFF
TRBJ2-1,-,-,TRBV19,TGTGCCAGTAGTATAGCACTAACGAGCTCCTACAATGAGCAGTTCTTC,CASSIALTSSYNEQFF
TRBJ2-1,-,-,TRBV5-1,TGCGCCAGCAGCTTGGGGGTAGCCTCCCCCAATGAGCAGTTCTTC,CASSLGVASPNEQFF
TRBJ2-3,once,-,TRBV5-5,TGTGCCAGCAGCGGGGGGTCAGATACGCAGTATTTT,CASSGGSDTQYF
TRBJ2-3,-,TRBD2,TRBV6-5,TGTGCCAGCAGCCGCGGGGCGGGAGCCACAGATACGCAGTATTTT,CASSRGAGATDTQYF
TRBJ1-1,-,-,TRBV11-2,TGTGCCAGCAGCCCGGTCCTGAGCGCTGAAGCTTTCTTT,CASSPVLSAEAFF
TRBJ2-2,few,TRBD2,TRBV5-1,TGCGCCAGCAGCTTGAACCGCTGGGGGGGCACCGGGGAGCTGTTTTTT,CASSLNRWGGTGELFF
TRBJ2-7,-,-,TRBV9,TGTGCCAGAAGAAGTACAGGGACCCACGAGCAGTACTTC,CARRSTGTHEQYF
TRBJ1-4,-,-,TRBV7-2,TGTGCCAGCAGCTTCTACCAAACAGAAGAAAAACTGTTTTTT,CASSFYQTEEKLFF
TRBJ1-1,-,TRBD1,TRBV5-1,TGCGCCAGCTCTTTTCAGGGGGCCGAGAACACTGAAGCTTTCTTT,CASSFQGAENTEAFF
TRBJ2-1,-,TRBD2,TRBV6-1,TGTGCCAGCAGTGACTTGCGGGGGAGCTCCTACAATGAGCAGTTCTTC,CASSDLRGSSYNEQFF
TRBJ2-2,once,-,TRBV2,TGTGCCAGCAGTGACATAACTAGCTCCGGGGAGCTGTTTTTT,CASSDITSSGELFF
TRBJ1-6,-,-,TRBV3-1/TRBV3-2,TGTGCCAGCAGCCAATTTTTAGGGAGTAGTTCACCCCTCCACTTT,CASSQFLGSSSPLHF
TRBJ2-1,-,TRBD2,TRBV7-3,TGTGCCAGCAGCTTAACCCCTAGCGGGGGAGCTGAGCAGTTCTTC,CASSLTPSGGAEQFF
TRBJ2-1,-,TRBD2,TRBV4-2,TGTGCCAGCAGCCAAAGCAGCGGGAGCTCCTACAATGAGCAGTTCTTC,CASSQSSGSSYNEQFF
TRBJ1-3,-,TRBD1,TRBV5-8,TGTGCCAGCAGCAGGACAGGGATCTCTGGAAACACCATATATTTT,CASSRTGISGNTIYF
TRBJ2-5,-,-,TRBV5-4,TGTGCCAGCAGCTTTTTCAGTGAAGAGACCCAGTACTTC,CASSFFSEETQYF